This is a list of T cell receptor beta chains from one sample in a study of cytomegalovirus exposure and HLA in healthy donors. TCRdb's copy holds only in-frame clones and misses some; the assay was immunoSEQ multiplex PCR. The sample gives some 210,000 clones, around nine tenths of which show up once; 1.5% to 2% is in the top ten. The sample comprised PBMCs. These TCRs come from a woman in her late teens or twenties in good health and CMV-seropositive. Both conserved end residues are part of each CDR3. The order of the fields is J gene, V gene, D gene, CDR3 protein, CDR3 DNA. D genes are given only for firm matches.

TRBJ2-1 | TRBV7-6 | TRBD1 | CASSHRGGNEQFF | TGTGCCAGCAGCCACAGGGGTGGGAATGAGCAGTTCTTC
TRBJ2-7 | TRBV6-1 | - | CASSLRGTDDYEQYF | TGTGCCAGCAGCCTCCGGGGGACAGATGACTACGAGCAGTACTTC
TRBJ2-7 | TRBV7-8 | - | CASSFRVAYEQYF | TGTGCCAGCAGCTTCAGGGTAGCCTACGAGCAGTACTTC
TRBJ1-1 | TRBV27 | TRBD1 | CASTSLGQKNTEAFF | TGTGCCAGCACTTCGCTGGGACAGAAGAACACTGAAGCTTTCTTT
TRBJ2-1 | TRBV2 | TRBD2 | CASSGETSGRAGEQFF | TGTGCCAGCAGTGGTGAGACTAGCGGGAGGGCGGGTGAGCAGTTCTTC
TRBJ1-3 | TRBV6-5 | - | CASSLGNTIYF | TGTGCCAGCAGTCTGGGAAACACCATATATTTT
TRBJ2-7 | TRBV2 | - | CASEGVPPTYEQYF | TGTGCCAGCGAGGGGGTTCCCCCTACCTACGAGCAGTACTTC
TRBJ1-5 | TRBV2 | TRBD1 | CASSRGQSNQPQHF | TGTGCCAGCAGTAGGGGGCAGAGCAATCAGCCCCAGCATTTT
TRBJ1-5 | TRBV28 | TRBD1 | CASSLYDREAQHF | TGTGCCAGCAGTTTATACGACAGGGAGGCCCAGCATTTT
TRBJ1-2 | TRBV11-2 | - | CASSSVRGRSRPGYTF | TGTGCCAGCAGCTCGGTACGCGGGCGATCGCGACCTGGCTACACCTTC
TRBJ1-1 | TRBV19 | TRBD1 | CASHLGTGGGTEAFF | TGTGCCAGCCACCTCGGGACAGGGGGCGGTACTGAAGCTTTCTTT